The T cell receptor beta chain under discussion was sequenced for a study of Tregs in tolerant kidney transplant recipients. Study as a whole: Related graft donors supplied nonmyeloablative bone marrow transplants, and mixed chimerism was transient.

TCRdb keeps only in-frame clones here, not all; method: immunoSEQ multiplex PCR. Among over 60,000 clones, roughly 98% were seen once, and the ten largest hold about 0.5%. Overall study results and limits: Changing PCR primers prevented nucleotide comparison between some patients' samples.

CD4+CD25+CD127- Tregs, CD4+CD25- non-Tregs, CD4 and CD8 cells were sorted. A word on this clone: Its cognate antigen is unknown.

This CDR3 has 16 residues. The germline V gene encodes CDR1 LGHNA and CDR2 YNFKEQ. Trimming stripped 3 bases from V and 4 bases from J, with 16 bases between. V is TRBV4-2 and J is TRBJ1-5, with D possibly TRBD1 on 6 matching bases. The source was CD4+ T cells from blood, collected before the transplant. The sequence was collected from a human donor who received a combined kidney and bone marrow transplant. CDR3 amino acids: CASSQETGKRNQPQHF. CDR3 DNA: TGTGCCAGCAGCCAGGAAACAGGGAAGCGAAATCAGCCCCAGCATTTT.